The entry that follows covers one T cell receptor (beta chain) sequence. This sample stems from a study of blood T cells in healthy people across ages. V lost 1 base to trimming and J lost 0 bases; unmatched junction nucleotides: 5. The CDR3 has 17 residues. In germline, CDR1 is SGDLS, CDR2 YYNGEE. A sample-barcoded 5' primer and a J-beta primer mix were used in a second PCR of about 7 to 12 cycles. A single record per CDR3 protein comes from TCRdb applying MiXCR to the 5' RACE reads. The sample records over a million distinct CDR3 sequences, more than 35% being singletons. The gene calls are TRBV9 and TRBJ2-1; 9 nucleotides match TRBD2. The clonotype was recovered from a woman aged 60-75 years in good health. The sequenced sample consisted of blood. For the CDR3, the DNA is TGTGCCAGCAGCGTACTGGGCGGGAGGGCCTCCTACAATGAGCAGTTCTTC. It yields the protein CASSVLGGRASYNEQFF.